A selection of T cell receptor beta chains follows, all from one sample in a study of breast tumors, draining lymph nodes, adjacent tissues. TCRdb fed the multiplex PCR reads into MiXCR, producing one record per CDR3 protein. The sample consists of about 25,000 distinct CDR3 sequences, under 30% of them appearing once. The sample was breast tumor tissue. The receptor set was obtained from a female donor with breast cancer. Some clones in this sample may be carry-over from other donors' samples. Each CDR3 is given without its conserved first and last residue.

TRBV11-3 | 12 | ASSPMGLFYEQY
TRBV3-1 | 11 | ASSQAVVYEQY
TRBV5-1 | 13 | ASSSHTGSTDTQY
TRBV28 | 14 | ASSALAGGAYNEQF
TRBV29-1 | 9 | SVGRSYEQY
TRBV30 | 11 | AWSVGQAGGYT
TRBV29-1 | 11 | SVDSDRASGYT
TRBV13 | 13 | ASSPGRAPSYEQY
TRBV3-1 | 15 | ASSQGRDRGFVYEQY
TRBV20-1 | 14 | SARDGGGRGGYEQY
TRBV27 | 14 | ASSRYSTGGDYGYT
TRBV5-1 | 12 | ACGAGQGGYGYT
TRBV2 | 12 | ASRGDLGGNTIY
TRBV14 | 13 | ASSNLGTRAYEQY
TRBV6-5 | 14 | ANSYSGSGFVNEQF
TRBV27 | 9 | ASRADYGYT
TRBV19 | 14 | ASSIGQGRNTDTQY
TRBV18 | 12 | ASSLSTSSAVAV
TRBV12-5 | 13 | ASGLTEAGGIAEF
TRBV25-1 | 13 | ASSPGVQGDDEQF
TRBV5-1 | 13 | ASSPGGRQADTQY
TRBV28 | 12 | ASWKQGHNSPLH
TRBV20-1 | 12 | SATSFGGGYEQY
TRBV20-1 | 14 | SASRAGGAQRSPLH
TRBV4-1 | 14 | ASSRDYPGSSYEQY
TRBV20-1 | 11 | SALGREGGEQF
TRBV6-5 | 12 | ASWYGHNTGELF
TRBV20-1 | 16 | SAIGLAGGRGPQETQY
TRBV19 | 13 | ASSIGHIEYNEQF
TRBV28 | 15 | ASSSGYGWQENSPLH
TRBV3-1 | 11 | ASSLGGEGPQH
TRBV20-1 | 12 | SAREPGLHNEQF
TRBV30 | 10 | AWSVQVNEQF
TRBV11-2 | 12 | ASSHENRNNEQF
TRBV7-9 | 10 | ASSKGQPPQH
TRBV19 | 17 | ASRGFTGTYASSGNTIY
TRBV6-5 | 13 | ASSYGEPNTGELF
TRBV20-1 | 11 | SAAFTETGELF
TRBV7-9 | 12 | ASSLGQGTDTQY
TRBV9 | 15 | ASSLSRGTANTGELF
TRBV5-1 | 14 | ASSFGTTGFGNIQY
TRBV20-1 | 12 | SARRSQGAQPQH
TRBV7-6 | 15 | ASSLDGAGDHNSPLH
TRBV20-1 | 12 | SARPWGGARGYT
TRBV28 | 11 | ASRPVAGDAQF